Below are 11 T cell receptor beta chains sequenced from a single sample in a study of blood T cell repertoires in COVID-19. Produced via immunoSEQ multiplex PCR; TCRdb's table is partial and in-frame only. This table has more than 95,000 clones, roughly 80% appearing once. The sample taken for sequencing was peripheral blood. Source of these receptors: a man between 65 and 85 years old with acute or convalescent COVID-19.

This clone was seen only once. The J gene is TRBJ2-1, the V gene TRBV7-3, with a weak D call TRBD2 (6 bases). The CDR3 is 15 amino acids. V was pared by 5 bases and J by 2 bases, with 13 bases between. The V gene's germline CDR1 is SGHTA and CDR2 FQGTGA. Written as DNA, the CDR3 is TGTGCCAGCAGCCCCGTGAGCGGGCCCTACAATGAGCAGTTCTTC. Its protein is CASSPVSGPYNEQFF. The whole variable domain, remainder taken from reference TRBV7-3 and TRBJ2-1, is GAGVSQTPSNKVTEKGKYVELRCDPISGHTALYWYRQSLGQGPEFLIYFQGTGAADDSGLPNDRFFAVRPEGSVSTLKIQRTERGDSAVYLCASSPVSGPYNEQFFGPGTRLTVL.

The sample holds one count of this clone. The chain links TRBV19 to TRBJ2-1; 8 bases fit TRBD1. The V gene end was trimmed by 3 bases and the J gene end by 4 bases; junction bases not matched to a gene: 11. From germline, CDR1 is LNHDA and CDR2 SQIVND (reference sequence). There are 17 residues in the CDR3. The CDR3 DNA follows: TGTGCCAGTAGTATCAACATCCTGGACAGGGAGTACAATGAGCAGTTCTTC. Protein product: CASSINILDREYNEQFF.

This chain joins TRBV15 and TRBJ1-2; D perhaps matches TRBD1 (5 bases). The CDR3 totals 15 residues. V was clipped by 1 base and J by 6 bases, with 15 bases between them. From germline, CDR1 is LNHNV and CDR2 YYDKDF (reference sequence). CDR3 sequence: CATSRGGHFVDGYTF. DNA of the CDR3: TGTGCCACCAGCAGAGGAGGACATTTCGTAGATGGCTACACCTTC.

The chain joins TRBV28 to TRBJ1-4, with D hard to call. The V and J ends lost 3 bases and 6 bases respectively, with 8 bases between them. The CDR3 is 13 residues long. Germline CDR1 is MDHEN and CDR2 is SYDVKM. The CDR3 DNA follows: TGTGCCAGCAGTTTGAACAGATATGAAAAACTGTTTTTT. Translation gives CASSLNRYEKLFF.

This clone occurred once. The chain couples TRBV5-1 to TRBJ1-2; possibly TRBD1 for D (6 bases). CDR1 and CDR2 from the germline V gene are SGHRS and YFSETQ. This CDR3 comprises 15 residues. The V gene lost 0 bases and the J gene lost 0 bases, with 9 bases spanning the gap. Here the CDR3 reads CASSLGAGANYGYTF. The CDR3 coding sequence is TGCGCCAGCAGCTTGGGTGCAGGGGCTAACTATGGCTACACCTTC.

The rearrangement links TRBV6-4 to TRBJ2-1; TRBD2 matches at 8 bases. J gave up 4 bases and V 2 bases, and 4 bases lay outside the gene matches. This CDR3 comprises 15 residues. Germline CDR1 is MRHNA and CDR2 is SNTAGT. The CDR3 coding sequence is TGTGCCAGCAGTGACGGAGCGGGAGCTTACAATGAGCAGTTCTTC. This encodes CASSDGAGAYNEQFF.

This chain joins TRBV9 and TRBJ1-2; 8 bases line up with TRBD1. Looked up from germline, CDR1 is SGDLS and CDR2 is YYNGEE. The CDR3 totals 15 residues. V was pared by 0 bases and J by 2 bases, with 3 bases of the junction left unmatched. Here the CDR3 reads CASSVGGQANYGYTF. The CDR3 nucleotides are TGTGCCAGCAGCGTAGGGGGACAGGCGAACTATGGCTACACCTTC.

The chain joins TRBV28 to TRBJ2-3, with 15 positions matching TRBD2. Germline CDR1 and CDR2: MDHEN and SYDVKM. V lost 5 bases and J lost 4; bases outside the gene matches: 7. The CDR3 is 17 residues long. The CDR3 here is CASSDRTSGGAADTQYF. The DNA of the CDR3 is TGTGCCAGCAGTGATAGGACTAGCGGGGGGGCCGCAGATACGCAGTATTTT.

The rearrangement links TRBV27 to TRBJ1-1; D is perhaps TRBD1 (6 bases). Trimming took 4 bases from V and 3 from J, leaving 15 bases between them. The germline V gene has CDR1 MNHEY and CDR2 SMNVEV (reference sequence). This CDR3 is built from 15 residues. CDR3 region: CASSSLGRGDTEAFF. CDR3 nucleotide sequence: TGTGCCAGCAGTTCCCTGGGGAGGGGGGACACTGAAGCTTTCTTT.

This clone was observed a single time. CDR3 protein: CASSFSGNTEAFF. The DNA of the CDR3 is TGTGCCAGCAGTTTCTCGGGGAACACTGAAGCTTTCTTT. The V call is TRBV5-4, the J call TRBJ1-1; D unresolved. The germline V gene encodes CDR1 SGHNT and CDR2 YYREEE (reference sequence). V was cut by 5 bases and J by 1 base, with 9 bases left in between. This CDR3 comprises 13 residues.

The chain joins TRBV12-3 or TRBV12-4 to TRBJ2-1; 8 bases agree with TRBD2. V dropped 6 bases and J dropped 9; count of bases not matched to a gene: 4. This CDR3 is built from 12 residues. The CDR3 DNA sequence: TGTGCCAGCAGGCCGGGACTAGGTGAGCAGTTCTTC. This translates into CASRPGLGEQFF.